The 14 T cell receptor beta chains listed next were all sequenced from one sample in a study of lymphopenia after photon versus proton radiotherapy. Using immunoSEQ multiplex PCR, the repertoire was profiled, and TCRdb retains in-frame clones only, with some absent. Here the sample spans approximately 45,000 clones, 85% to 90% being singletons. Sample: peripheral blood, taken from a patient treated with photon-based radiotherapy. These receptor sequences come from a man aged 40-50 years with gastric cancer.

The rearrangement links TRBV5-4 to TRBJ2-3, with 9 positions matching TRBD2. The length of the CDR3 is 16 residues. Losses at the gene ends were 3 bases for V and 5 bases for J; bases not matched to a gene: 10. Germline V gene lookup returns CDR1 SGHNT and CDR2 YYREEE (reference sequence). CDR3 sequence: CASSYGTSLQRDTQYF. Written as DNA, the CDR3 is TGTGCCAGCAGCTACGGGACTAGCCTGCAAAGAGATACGCAGTATTTT.

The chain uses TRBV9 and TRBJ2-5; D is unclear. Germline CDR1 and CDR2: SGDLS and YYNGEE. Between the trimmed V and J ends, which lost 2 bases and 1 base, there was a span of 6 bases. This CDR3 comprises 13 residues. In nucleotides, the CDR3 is TGTGCCAGCAGCGTCGACTCCCAAGAGACCCAGTACTTC. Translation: CASSVDSQETQYF.

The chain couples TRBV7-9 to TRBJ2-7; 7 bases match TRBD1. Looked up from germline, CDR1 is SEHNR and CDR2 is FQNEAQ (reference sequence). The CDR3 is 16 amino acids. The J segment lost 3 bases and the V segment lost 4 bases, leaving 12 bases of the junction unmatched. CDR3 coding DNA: TGTGCCAGCAGCTCGTTATCCGGGACAGATAACTACGAGCAGTACTTC. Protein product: CASSSLSGTDNYEQYF.

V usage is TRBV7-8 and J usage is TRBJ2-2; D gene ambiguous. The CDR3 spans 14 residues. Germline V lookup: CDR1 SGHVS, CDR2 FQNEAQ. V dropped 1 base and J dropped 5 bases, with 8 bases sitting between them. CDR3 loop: CASSLEATTGELFF. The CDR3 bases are TGTGCCAGCAGCTTAGAGGCCACAACCGGGGAGCTGTTTTTT. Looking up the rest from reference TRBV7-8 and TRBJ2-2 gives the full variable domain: GAGVSQSPRYKVAKRGQDVALRCDPISGHVSLFWYQQALGQGPEFLTYFQNEAQLDKSGLPSDRFFAERPEGSVSTLKIQRTQQEDSAVYLCASSLEATTGELFFGEGSRLTVL.

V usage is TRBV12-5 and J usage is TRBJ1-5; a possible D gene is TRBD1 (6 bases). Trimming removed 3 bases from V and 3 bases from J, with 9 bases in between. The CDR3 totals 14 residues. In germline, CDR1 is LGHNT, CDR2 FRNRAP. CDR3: CASGLWDTNQPQHF. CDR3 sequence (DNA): TGTGCTAGTGGTTTATGGGACACCAATCAGCCCCAGCATTTT.

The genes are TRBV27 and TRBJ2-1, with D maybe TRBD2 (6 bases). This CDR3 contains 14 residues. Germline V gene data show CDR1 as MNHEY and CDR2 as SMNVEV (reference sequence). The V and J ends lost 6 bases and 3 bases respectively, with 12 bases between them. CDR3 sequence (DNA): TGTGCCAGCAGGAAAAGCGGGTTCTACAATGAGCAGTTCTTC. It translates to CASRKSGFYNEQFF.

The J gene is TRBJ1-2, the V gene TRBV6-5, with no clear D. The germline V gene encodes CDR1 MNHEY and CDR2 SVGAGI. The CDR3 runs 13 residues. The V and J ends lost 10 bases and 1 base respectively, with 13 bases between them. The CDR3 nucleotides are TGTGCCACCATCGGGCCTAGTAACTATGGCTACACCTTC. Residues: CATIGPSNYGYTF.

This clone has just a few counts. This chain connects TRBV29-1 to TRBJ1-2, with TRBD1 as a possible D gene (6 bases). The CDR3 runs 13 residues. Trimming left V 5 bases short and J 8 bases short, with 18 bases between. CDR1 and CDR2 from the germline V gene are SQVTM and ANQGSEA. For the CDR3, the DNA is TGCAGCGTTCGAACAGGGTTGACGAGAGGCTACACCTTC. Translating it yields CSVRTGLTRGYTF.

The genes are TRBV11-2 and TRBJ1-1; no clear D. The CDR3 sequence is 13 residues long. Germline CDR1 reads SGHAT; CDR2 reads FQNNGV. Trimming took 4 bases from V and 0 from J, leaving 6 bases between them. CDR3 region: CASSSMMNTEAFF. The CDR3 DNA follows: TGTGCCAGCAGCTCGATGATGAACACTGAAGCTTTCTTT.

CDR3 sequence reads: CASSLRPGDTGELFF. The CDR3 DNA sequence: TGTGCCAGCAGCTTACGACCCGGAGACACCGGGGAGCTGTTTTTT. The rearrangement links TRBV11-3 to TRBJ2-2, with D hard to call. V was cut by 2 bases and J by 3 bases, with 10 bases left in between. CDR3 length: 15 residues. Per germline, CDR1 SGHNT and CDR2 YENEEA.

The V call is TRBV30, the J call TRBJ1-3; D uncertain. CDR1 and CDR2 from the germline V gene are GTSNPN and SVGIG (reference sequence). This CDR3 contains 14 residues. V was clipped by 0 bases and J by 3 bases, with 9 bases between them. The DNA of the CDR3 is TGTGCCTGGAGTGTTTGGGGTGTTGGAAACACCATATATTTT. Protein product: CAWSVWGVGNTIYF.

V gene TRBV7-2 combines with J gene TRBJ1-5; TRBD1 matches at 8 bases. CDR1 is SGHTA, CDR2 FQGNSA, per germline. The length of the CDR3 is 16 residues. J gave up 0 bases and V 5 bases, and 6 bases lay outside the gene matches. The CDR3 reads CASSAHRGYSNQPQHF. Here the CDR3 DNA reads TGTGCCAGCAGCGCCCACAGGGGGTATAGCAATCAGCCCCAGCATTTT. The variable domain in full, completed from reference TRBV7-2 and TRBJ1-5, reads GAGVSQSPSNKVTEKGKDVELRCDPISGHTALYWYRQSLGQGLEFLIYFQGNSAPDKSGLPSDRFSAERTGGSVSTLTIQRTQQEDSAVYLCASSAHRGYSNQPQHFGDGTRLSIL.

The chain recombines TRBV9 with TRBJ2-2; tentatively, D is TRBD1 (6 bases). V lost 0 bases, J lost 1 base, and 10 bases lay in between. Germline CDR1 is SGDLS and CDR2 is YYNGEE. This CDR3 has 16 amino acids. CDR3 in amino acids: CASSVALQGNTGELFF. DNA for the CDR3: TGTGCCAGCAGCGTAGCTCTACAGGGGAACACCGGGGAGCTGTTTTTT.

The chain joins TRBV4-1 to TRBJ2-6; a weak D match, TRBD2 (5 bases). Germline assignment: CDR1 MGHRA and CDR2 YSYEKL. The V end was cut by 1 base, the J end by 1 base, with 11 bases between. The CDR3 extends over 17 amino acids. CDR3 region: CASSQGGLVSGANVLTF. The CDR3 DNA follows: TGCGCCAGCAGCCAAGGTGGACTTGTATCTGGGGCCAACGTCCTGACTTTC.